This TCR beta chain appears in the sequencing data of a study of CD8 T cells in ankylosing spondylitis. V lost 4 bases, J lost 5 bases, and 11 bases lay in between. This CDR3 has 12 amino acids. Germline values: CDR1 SQVTM, CDR2 ANQGSEA. Using its own MiXCR run on the 5' RACE reads, TCRdb lists one record per CDR3 protein. The sample carries about 240,000 distinct CDR3 sequences, about 10% recorded once. The J gene is TRBJ2-5, the V gene TRBV29-1; D is possibly TRBD1 (6 bases). The receptor was isolated from a male donor with ankylosing spondylitis or in good health (not recorded which). Input material: blood, either unsorted or a sorted T cell fraction (not recorded which). The CDR3 DNA reads as TGCAGCGTTGGTAGGGGGAAGGAGACCCAGTACTTC. Residues: CSVGRGKETQYF.